Listed here are 30 T cell receptor beta chains from one sample, sequenced in a study of blood T cell repertoires in COVID-19. TCRdb's copy holds only in-frame clones and misses some; the assay was immunoSEQ multiplex PCR. The table has roughly 68,000 clones, 81% seen once. The sequenced material came from peripheral blood. The receptors were gathered from a human donor in a cohort sampled during active COVID-19.

V usage is TRBV5-1 and J usage is TRBJ2-3, with 13 bases identical to TRBD2. The CDR3 loop spans 17 amino acids. Germline V CDR1 and CDR2: SGHRS, YFSETQ. V lost 4 bases, J lost 1 base, and 6 bases stayed unmatched. CDR3 coding DNA: TGCGCCAGCAGCCGTCACGGACTAGCGGGGGGCACAGATACGCAGTATTTT. Residues: CASSRHGLAGGTDTQYF.

Concerning this clone: At one end, the junction sequence differs from germline, possibly due to a read error. The V and J genes are TRBV5-4 and TRBJ2-5; D not certain. This CDR3 has 13 amino acids. Germline CDR1 and CDR2: SGHNT and YYREEE (reference sequence). The CDR3 DNA reads as TGTGCCAGCAGCCATACGACACAATATTCAATACACTTC. Protein sequence: CASSHTTQYSIHF.

The chain joins TRBV7-8 to TRBJ2-7; tentatively, D is TRBD2 (6 bases). Trimming took 2 bases from V and 2 from J, leaving 10 bases between them. Germline V lookup: CDR1 SGHVS, CDR2 FQNEAQ. CDR3 length: 14 residues. CDR3 sequence: CASSLLAFTYEQYF. The CDR3, as DNA: TGTGCCAGCAGCTTACTAGCGTTTACCTACGAGCAGTACTTC.

This clone was counted once. Mismatch with germline at one junction end may stem from a read error. The CDR3 region is CAISRTGAGANVLTF. Here the CDR3 DNA reads TGTGCCATCAGCAGGACAGGGGCTGGGGCCAACGTCCTGACTTTC. J is TRBJ2-6 and V is TRBV15; 9 bases line up with TRBD1. Germline lookup yields CDR1 LNHNV and CDR2 YYDKDF (reference sequence). The CDR3 spans 15 residues.

This clone was detected only once. The V call is TRBV5-6, the J call TRBJ1-3; D might be TRBD1 (6 bases). V lost 4 bases to trimming and J lost 4 bases, with 9 bases between them. This CDR3 comprises 13 residues. CDR1 and CDR2 from the germline V gene are SGHDT and YYEEEE. In nucleotides, the CDR3 is TGTGCCAGCAGCCGGGACATGGGAAACACCATATATTTT. It yields the protein CASSRDMGNTIYF.

This chain joins TRBV20-1 and TRBJ2-7; 8 bases are shared with TRBD2. J was trimmed by 3 bases and V by 3 bases; bases with no gene match: 13. In germline, CDR1 is DFQATT, CDR2 SNEGSKA (reference sequence). This CDR3 contains 16 residues. The CDR3 nucleotides are TGCAGTGCTAGTCCCACCCGTAGCGGGACCTACTACGAGCAGTACTTC. The encoded protein is CSASPTRSGTYYEQYF.

V gene TRBV2 combines with J gene TRBJ2-1; D is unresolved. The germline V gene has CDR1 SNHLY and CDR2 FYNNEI. This CDR3 is 11 amino acids long. V was trimmed by 11 bases and J by 8 bases, leaving 13 bases between them. The CDR3: CASGQFDEQFF. CDR3 nucleotide sequence: TGTGCCTCTGGTCAGTTTGATGAGCAGTTCTTC.

The chain has TRBV30 and TRBJ1-4, with D perhaps matching TRBD1 (6 bases). This CDR3 has 13 residues. The V and J ends lost 4 bases and 2 bases respectively, with 8 bases between them. Germline loops: CDR1 GTSNPN, CDR2 SVGIG (reference sequence). CDR3 residues: CAWKGQTNEKLFF. The CDR3 DNA reads TGTGCCTGGAAAGGACAGACTAATGAAAAACTGTTTTTT.

This chain links TRBV6-5 with TRBJ2-2, with D maybe TRBD1 (6 bases). Trimming cost V 2 bases and J 3 bases, with 10 bases left between them. Germline-derived CDR1 and CDR2 are MNHEY and SVGAGI. This CDR3 spans 15 amino acids. The DNA of the CDR3 is TGTGCCAGCAGTTACGCGGACAGCCACACCGGGGAGCTGTTTTTT. Its protein product is CASSYADSHTGELFF.

This rearrangement joins TRBV2 to TRBJ2-1; 9 positions match TRBD2. V lost 3 bases, J lost 8 bases, and 8 bases stayed unmatched. The CDR3 runs to 15 residues. From germline, CDR1 is SNHLY and CDR2 FYNNEI. CDR3 nucleotides: TGTGCCAGCAGTGAGGTTATAGCGGGAGACGATGAGCAGTTCTTC. As protein: CASSEVIAGDDEQFF.

This rearrangement joins TRBV7-9 to TRBJ2-7; TRBD2 aligns across 10 bases. Germline CDR1 SEHNR, CDR2 FQNEAQ (reference sequence). CDR3 length equals 14 residues. The V gene end was trimmed by 5 bases and the J gene end by 5 bases; junction bases not matched to a gene: 6. CDR3 DNA sequence: TGTGCCAGCAGCGCCACTAGCGGGAACCACGAGCAGTACTTC. Its translation is CASSATSGNHEQYF.

The chain carries TRBV5-1 and TRBJ2-7; 14 bases align to TRBD2. CDR3 length equals 21 residues. V trimming: 0 bases; J trimming: 2 bases; junction bases outside the gene matches: 16. Germline V CDR1 and CDR2: SGHRS, YFSETQ. CDR3 sequence reads: CASSLGLPGSGLAGVAYEQYF. Here the CDR3 DNA reads TGCGCCAGCAGCTTGGGGCTTCCAGGATCGGGACTAGCGGGAGTTGCCTACGAGCAGTACTTC.

The gene calls are TRBV28 and TRBJ2-2, with no clear D. The length of the CDR3 is 13 residues. The V gene's germline CDR1 is MDHEN and CDR2 SYDVKM. The V end lost 7 bases, the J end lost 0 bases, and 6 bases lay between the germline ends. This chain's CDR3 is CASTSSNTGELFF. Here the CDR3 DNA reads TGTGCCAGCACCTCCTCGAACACCGGGGAGCTGTTTTTT.

J is TRBJ1-1 and V is TRBV28; tentatively, D is TRBD1 (5 bases). Germline V gene lookup returns CDR1 MDHEN and CDR2 SYDVKM. This CDR3 has 14 amino acids. V was pared by 5 bases and J by 3 bases, with 13 bases between. CDR3 in amino acids: CASSLQGGDTEAFF. DNA of the CDR3: TGTGCCAGCAGTCTGCAGGGCGGGGACACTGAAGCTTTCTTT.

The gene calls are TRBV3-1 (or the pseudogene TRBV3-2) and TRBJ2-1, with 9 bases that match TRBD2. Germline CDR1 and CDR2: LGHDT and YNNKEL (reference sequence). J lost 0 bases, V lost 0 bases, and 9 bases had no gene match. The CDR3 loop spans 19 amino acids. The CDR3 DNA reads TGTGCCAGCAGCCAAGAGGTACTAGCTAGCGGGAACTCCTACAATGAGCAGTTCTTC. Translated, it gives CASSQEVLASGNSYNEQFF.

The chain carries TRBV24-1 and TRBJ2-1; 8 bases align to TRBD2. The germline gives CDR1 KGHDR, CDR2 SFDVKD. The length of the CDR3 is 16 residues. The junction had 2 bases not matched to a gene; V was cut back by 2 bases and J by 0 bases. Here the CDR3 DNA reads TGTGCCACCAGTGATTCGAGCGGGAGCTCCTACAATGAGCAGTTCTTC. Translating gives CATSDSSGSSYNEQFF.

The chain links TRBV28 to TRBJ2-3, with TRBD2 matching 8 bases. V gave up 6 bases and J gave up 2 bases; unmatched junction bases: 4. The CDR3 is 14 residues long. Germline assignment: CDR1 MDHEN and CDR2 SYDVKM. The CDR3 loop reads CASRPSGPTDTQYF. The CDR3 DNA reads TGTGCCAGCAGACCTAGCGGGCCCACAGATACGCAGTATTTT.

J is TRBJ2-5 and V is TRBV4-1; the match to TRBD1 covers 7 bases. The junction had 1 base not matched to a gene; V was cut back by 4 bases and J by 2 bases. CDR1 is MGHRA and CDR2 is YSYEKL in the germline V gene. The CDR3 consists of 13 residues. The CDR3 here is CASSRQGQETQYF. The DNA for the CDR3 is TGCGCCAGCAGCCGACAGGGTCAAGAGACCCAGTACTTC.

V gene TRBV10-3 combines with J gene TRBJ1-3; 12 bases align to TRBD1. Germline CDR1 is ENHRY and CDR2 is SYGVKD. CDR3 length: 16 residues. Germline trimming cut 4 bases from V and 2 bases from J; bases unmatched to any gene: 3. The CDR3 protein is CAISGGQGAAGNTIYF. The CDR3 coding sequence is TGTGCCATCAGTGGGGGACAGGGGGCGGCTGGAAACACCATATATTTT.

This sequence joins TRBV7-9 and TRBJ1-4; no firm D call. This CDR3 has 14 amino acids. Per germline, CDR1 SEHNR and CDR2 FQNEAQ (reference sequence). The ends were cut back, 5 bases at V and 7 bases at J, with 14 bases in the middle. The CDR3 coding sequence is TGTGCCAGCAGCCAGAGGGAAGGAGGTGAAAAACTGTTTTTT. It specifies CASSQREGGEKLFF.

This clone has a single count. The rearrangement links TRBV27 to TRBJ1-3, with D possibly being TRBD1 (6 bases). The germline CDR1 and CDR2 sequences are MNHEY and SMNVEV (reference sequence). The V and J ends lost 3 bases and 2 bases respectively, with 23 bases between them. The CDR3 totals 19 residues. In nucleotides, the CDR3 is TGTGCCAGCAGTTTCCGCGGGGGAGGGGGGGGGCGGACTGGAAACACCATATATTTT. It is translated as CASSFRGGGGGRTGNTIYF.

This clone was counted between two and nine times. In DNA form, the CDR3 reads TGTGCCAGCAGTCCGTCCGGGACTAGCGGGCCAAGGGAGACCCAGTACTTC. Its translation is CASSPSGTSGPRETQYF. The chain employs TRBV28 and TRBJ2-5; 12 nucleotides align to TRBD2. The J segment lost 5 bases and the V segment lost 5 bases, leaving 12 bases of the junction unmatched. Germline CDR1 MDHEN, CDR2 SYDVKM. This CDR3 is built from 17 residues.

The rearrangement joins TRBV30 to TRBJ1-2; D uncertain. V dropped 4 bases and J dropped 3 bases, with 9 bases sitting between them. Germline V gene data show CDR1 as GTSNPN and CDR2 as SVGIG (reference sequence). This CDR3 region has 12 residues. In nucleotides, the CDR3 is TGTGCCTGGATGCAGGAGGACTATGGCTACACCTTC. Residues: CAWMQEDYGYTF.

This chain links TRBV5-8 with TRBJ2-7, with unresolved D. Germline V CDR1 and CDR2: SGHTS, YDEGEE. This CDR3 region has 13 residues. Trimming removed 4 bases at V and 0 bases at J, with 8 bases between. This CDR3 reads CASSALSSYEQYF. The CDR3 coding sequence is TGTGCCAGCAGCGCCCTGAGCTCCTACGAGCAGTACTTC.

The CDR3 DNA is TGTGCCAGCAGTTTACGGACTGAAGCTTTCTTT. Its translation is CASSLRTEAFF. The chain is built from TRBV12-3 or TRBV12-4 and TRBJ1-1; no reliable D call. V gave up 2 bases and J gave up 5 bases, with 3 bases separating them. This CDR3 is 11 amino acids long.

V usage is TRBV27 and J usage is TRBJ2-3, with a weak D call TRBD2 (6 bases). The CDR3 runs to 15 residues. The ends were cut back, 4 bases at V and 2 bases at J, with 13 bases in the middle. Per germline, CDR1 MNHEY and CDR2 SMNVEV (reference sequence). This CDR3 is CASSWGGAFTDTQYF. CDR3 DNA: TGTGCCAGCAGTTGGGGCGGGGCGTTCACAGATACGCAGTATTTT.

V gene TRBV5-5 combines with J gene TRBJ1-1, with 9 bases matching TRBD1. This CDR3 comprises 14 residues. Germline V gene lookup returns CDR1 SGHKS and CDR2 YYEKEE (reference sequence). Trimming took 4 bases from V and 5 from J; bases not matched to a gene: 6. The CDR3 region is CASSQQGAGTEAFF. CDR3 DNA sequence: TGTGCCAGCAGCCAACAGGGGGCCGGGACTGAAGCTTTCTTT. The full variable domain, in which reference TRBV5-5 and TRBJ1-1 provide the parts outside the CDR3, is DAGVTQSPTHLIKTRGQQVTLRCSPISGHKSVSWYQQVLGQGPQFIFQYYEKEERGRGNFPDRFSARQFPNYSSELNVNALLLGDSALYLCASSQQGAGTEAFFGQGTRLTVV.

The chain recombines TRBV29-1 with TRBJ1-1; maybe TRBD1 (5 bases). The CDR3 consists of 13 residues. With 7 bases removed from V and 0 bases from J, the gap between germline ends came to 12 bases. CDR1 and CDR2 (germline): SQVTM, ANQGSEA. DNA of the CDR3: TGCAGCGCCCAAGGGGCCATGAACACTGAAGCTTTCTTT. This gives the protein CSAQGAMNTEAFF.

The V gene is TRBV2, the J gene TRBJ2-1; TRBD2 is a possible D gene (6 bases). The germline CDR1 and CDR2 sequences are SNHLY and FYNNEI. The CDR3 is 13 amino acids. Trimming stripped 2 bases from V and 10 bases from J, with 12 bases between. The CDR3 DNA is TGTGCCAGCAGTGAATCTGGGACTTTCGAGCAGTTCTTC. Protein sequence: CASSESGTFEQFF.

This sequence joins TRBV28 and TRBJ1-5; a possible D gene is TRBD1 (6 bases). Trimming took 3 bases from V and 0 from J, leaving 9 bases between them. The germline V gene encodes CDR1 MDHEN and CDR2 SYDVKM. CDR3 size: 15 residues. The DNA of the CDR3 is TGTGCCAGCAGTTTTCCAGGGGATAGCAATCAGCCCCAGCATTTT. It codes for CASSFPGDSNQPQHF.